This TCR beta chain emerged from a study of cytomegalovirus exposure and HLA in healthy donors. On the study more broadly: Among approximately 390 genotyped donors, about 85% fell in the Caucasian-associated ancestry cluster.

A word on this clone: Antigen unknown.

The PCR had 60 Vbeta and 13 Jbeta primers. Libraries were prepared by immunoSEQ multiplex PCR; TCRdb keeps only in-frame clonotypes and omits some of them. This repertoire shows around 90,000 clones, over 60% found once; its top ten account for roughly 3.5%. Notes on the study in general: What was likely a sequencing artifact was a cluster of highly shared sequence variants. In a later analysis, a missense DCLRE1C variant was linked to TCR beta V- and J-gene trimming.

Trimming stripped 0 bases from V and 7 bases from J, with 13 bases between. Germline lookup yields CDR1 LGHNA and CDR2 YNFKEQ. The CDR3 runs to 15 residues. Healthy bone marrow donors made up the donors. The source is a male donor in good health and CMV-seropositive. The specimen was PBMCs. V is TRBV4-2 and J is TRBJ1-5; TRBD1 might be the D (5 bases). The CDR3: CASSQDSRAGQPQHF. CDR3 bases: TGTGCCAGCAGCCAAGATAGCAGGGCCGGACAGCCCCAGCATTTT.